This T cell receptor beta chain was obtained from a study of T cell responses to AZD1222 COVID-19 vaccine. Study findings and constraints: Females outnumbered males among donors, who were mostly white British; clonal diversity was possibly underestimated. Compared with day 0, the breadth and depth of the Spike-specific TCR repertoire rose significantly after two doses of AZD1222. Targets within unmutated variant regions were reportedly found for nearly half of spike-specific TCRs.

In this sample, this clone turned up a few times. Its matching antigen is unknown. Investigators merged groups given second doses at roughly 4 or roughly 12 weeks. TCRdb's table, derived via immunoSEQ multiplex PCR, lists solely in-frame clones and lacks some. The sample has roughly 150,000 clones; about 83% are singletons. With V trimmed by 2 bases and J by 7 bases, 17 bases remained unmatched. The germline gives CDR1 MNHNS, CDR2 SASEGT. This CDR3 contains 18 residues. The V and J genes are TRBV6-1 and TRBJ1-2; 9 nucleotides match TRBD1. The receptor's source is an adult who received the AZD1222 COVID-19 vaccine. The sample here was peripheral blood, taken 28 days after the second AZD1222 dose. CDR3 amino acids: CASSECGRTGAAACGYTF. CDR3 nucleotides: TGTGCCAGCAGTGAATGTGGTAGGACAGGGGCCGCGGCTTGTGGCTACACCTTC.